This TCR beta chain was identified during a study of blood T cell repertoires in COVID-19. Generated by immunoSEQ multiplex PCR, the TCRdb table keeps only in-frame clones and is missing some. Here the sample spans approximately 80,000 clones, around 76% being singletons. Germline V gives CDR1 MNHEY, CDR2 SVGAGI. V was pared by 8 bases and J by 6 bases, with 14 bases between. The CDR3 runs to 14 residues. This chain links TRBV6-5 with TRBJ1-6; D perhaps matches TRBD1 (6 bases). Sequenced: peripheral blood. This receptor was obtained from a human donor in a cohort sampled during active COVID-19. The CDR3 DNA is TGTGCCAGCGGATATACAGGGTTTAATTCACCCCTCCACTTT. Translated: CASGYTGFNSPLHF.